This T cell receptor beta chain was recovered during a study of cytotoxic CD8 clonotypes in ibrutinib-treated CLL. Study-wide context: The study recorded mean values of around 250,000 productive templates and approximately 90,000 productive rearrangements per sample. Findings and limits, study-wide: Sustained-remission and progressing patients' sampling times differed. Before falling back toward baseline at progression, clonality had risen at the time of ibrutinib response.

A note on this clone: Its antigen is unknown.

The V gene's germline CDR1 is LGHNA and CDR2 YSLEER. V was cut by 0 bases and J by 2 bases, with 7 bases left in between. The CDR3 is made up of 15 amino acids. Deep sequencing aimed at 1 in 200,000 to 1 in 1 million T cells' resolution. Generated by immunoSEQ multiplex PCR, the TCRdb table keeps only in-frame clones and is missing some. The repertoire includes around 200,000 clones, roughly three quarters of them detected once, and about 6% sits in the top ten. The V gene is TRBV4-3, the J gene TRBJ1-4; no clear D. This sample comprised PBMCs, obtained after 12 months of ibrutinib treatment. The TCR was taken from a human donor with chronic lymphocytic leukemia. The CDR3 coding sequence is TGCGCCAGCAGCCAAGACGGCAGCACTAATGAAAAACTGTTTTTT. The encoded protein is CASSQDGSTNEKLFF.